This T cell receptor beta chain was found in a study of T-cell reconstitution after alpha-beta-depleted transplantation in children. This clonotype was seen many times. The authors prepared the TCRbeta library with unique molecular identifiers. TCRdb fed the PCR reads into MiXCR, producing one record per CDR3 protein. The sample includes about 400,000 distinct CDR3 sequences, roughly 21% seen only once; the top ten take approximately 3.8%. The CDR3 runs to 14 residues. With 3 bases removed from V and 0 bases from J, the gap between germline ends came to 8 bases. The TCR was taken from a human donor who donated a stem cell graft to a child with acute myeloid leukemia. This specimen was PBMCs from the stem cell graft donor, taken from the stem cell graft. The chain is built from TRBV12-3 or TRBV12-4 and TRBJ1-1; D remains unclear. The CDR3 reads CASSFGSMNTEAFF. CDR3 DNA: TGTGCCAGCAGTTTTGGAAGCATGAACACTGAAGCTTTCTTT.